The next 23 T cell receptor beta chains were all read from a single sample in a study of CD8+CD57+ T cells in acquired aplastic anemia. TCR beta VDJ and CDR3 profiles were obtained from a genomic DNA template. A single record per CDR3 protein comes from TCRdb applying MiXCR to the reads. The table includes about 220,000 distinct CDR3 sequences, 34% detected once. The sequenced material came from sorted CD4+, CD8+, or CD8+CD57+ T cells (not recorded which) from PBMCs. Receptor source: a human donor in good health, serving as a control.

The chain has TRBV10-2 and TRBJ1-1, with D unclear. Trimming removed 6 bases at V and 4 bases at J, with 21 bases between. Per germline, CDR1 WSHSY and CDR2 SAAADI. The CDR3 runs to 16 residues. CDR3 in amino acids: CASSQEAVVGRTEAFF. For the CDR3, the DNA is TGCGCCAGCAGCCAAGAAGCAGTGGTGGGCCGCACTGAAGCTTTCTTT.

This clonotype was counted once. A single base separates this from a much larger clone, so it may be a read error. The gene calls are TRBV6-1 and TRBJ1-2; TRBD1 matches at 7 bases. Germline CDR1 reads MNHNS; CDR2 reads SASEGT. The CDR3 loop spans 15 amino acids. The DNA of the CDR3 is TGTGCCAGCGGTGAAGGGGGCAGCGTTAACTATGGCTACACCTTC. Its translation: CASGEGGSVNYGYTF.

This clonotype was seen many times. The V call is TRBV7-2, the J call TRBJ2-7; D is unresolved. The length of the CDR3 is 12 residues. The germline V gene has CDR1 SGHTA and CDR2 FQGNSA. The V end was cut by 3 bases, the J end by 6 bases, with 9 bases between. Written as DNA, the CDR3 is TGTGCCAGCAGCTTGAGGCACAGCGAGCAGTACTTC. Its protein product is CASSLRHSEQYF.

V is TRBV9 and J is TRBJ2-5; D may match TRBD1 or TRBD2 (5 bases each). Germline V gene data show CDR1 as SGDLS and CDR2 as YYNGEE. V lost 2 bases, J lost 2 bases, and 10 bases lay in between. This CDR3 is 14 amino acids long. The CDR3 nucleotides read TGTGCCAGCAGCGTTGGGACGGCACAAGAGACCCAGTACTTC. Protein: CASSVGTAQETQYF.

The chain employs TRBV2 and TRBJ1-5; D may be TRBD1 (6 bases). CDR3 length equals 14 residues. The V and J ends lost 6 bases and 4 bases respectively, with 13 bases between them. Per the germline V gene, CDR1 is SNHLY and CDR2 is FYNNEI. This chain's CDR3 is CASSADRRNQPQHF. DNA of the CDR3: TGTGCCAGCAGCGCCGACAGGAGAAATCAGCCCCAGCATTTT.

V is TRBV5-1 and J is TRBJ1-2; 8 nucleotides agree with TRBD1. Germline CDR1 is SGHRS and CDR2 is YFSETQ. This CDR3 comprises 14 residues. V was pared by 1 base and J by 7 bases, with 6 bases of the junction left unmatched. The CDR3 DNA is TGCGCCAGCAGCTTGCGGACAGGGTTGGGTGGCTACACCTTC. Translated, it gives CASSLRTGLGGYTF.

This clonotype was seen at least ten times. The V call is TRBV6-5, the J call TRBJ1-3; D uncertain. From germline, CDR1 is MNHEY and CDR2 SVGAGI. Trimming took 1 base from V and 6 from J, leaving 1 base between them. CDR3 size: 11 residues. The CDR3 region is CASSYLNTIYF. The CDR3 nucleotides read TGTGCCAGCAGTTACTTAAACACCATATATTTT.

This rearrangement joins TRBV11-2 to TRBJ1-1, with D perhaps TRBD1 (5 bases). V lost 1 base and J lost 1, with 10 bases in between. Germline V gives CDR1 SGHAT, CDR2 FQNNGV. This CDR3 contains 15 residues. CDR3 nucleotides: TGTGCCAGCAGCTTAGTGCAGGGACCGAACACTGAAGCTTTCTTT. This sequence encodes CASSLVQGPNTEAFF.

This clonotype was detected ten times or more. V gene TRBV20-1 combines with J gene TRBJ1-4, with a possible D match to TRBD1 (6 bases). Per germline, CDR1 DFQATT and CDR2 SNEGSKA (reference sequence). This CDR3 has 13 residues. V was shortened by 6 bases and J by 8 bases, with 16 bases between the two germline ends. CDR3 sequence (DNA): TGCAGTGCGGGAACAGGGTTTGGGGAAAAACTGTTTTTT. Amino acids: CSAGTGFGEKLFF.

The DNA of the CDR3 is TGTGCCTGGAACATGGGGCCCACTGAAGCTTTCTTT. Residues: CAWNMGPTEAFF. The chain combines TRBV30 with TRBJ1-1, with D perhaps matching TRBD1 (5 bases). From germline, CDR1 is GTSNPN and CDR2 SVGIG (reference sequence). V shed 4 bases and J shed 4 bases, with 10 bases lying between them. CDR3 length: 12 residues.

This clonotype was counted only a few times. A much bigger clone sits one base away, suggesting this may be a read error. The genes are TRBV10-3 and TRBJ1-3; TRBD1 might be the D (5 bases). The length of the CDR3 is 14 residues. Per the germline V gene, CDR1 is ENHRY and CDR2 is SYGVKD. The CDR3 reads CAVSEWGTGNTIYF. The CDR3 bases are TGTGCCGTCAGTGAGTGGGGGACTGGAAACACCATATATTTT.

This clonotype was detected ten times or more. The rearrangement uses TRBV7-8 and TRBJ1-3; TRBD1 is a possible D gene (6 bases). The CDR3 totals 18 residues. V was trimmed by 5 bases and J by 4 bases, leaving 24 bases between them. Germline CDR1 reads SGHVS; CDR2 reads FQNEAQ. The CDR3 sequence is CASSQSRGVTGFGNTIYF. The CDR3 DNA is TGTGCCAGCAGCCAGTCACGGGGGGTTACAGGGTTCGGAAACACCATATATTTT.

The gene calls are TRBV20-1 and TRBJ2-5, with TRBD2 matching over 9 bases. The CDR3 totals 15 residues. The V and J ends lost 4 bases and 4 bases, in that order; junction bases with no gene match: 10. Germline CDR1 and CDR2: DFQATT and SNEGSKA (reference sequence). CDR3 sequence: CSAKTGTSSGETQYF. CDR3 nucleotide sequence: TGCAGTGCTAAAACCGGGACTAGCAGCGGAGAGACCCAGTACTTC.

This clonotype was counted between two and nine times. The rearrangement links TRBV4-1 to TRBJ2-5; 11 nucleotides line up with TRBD2. The CDR3 contains 18 residues. V was pared by 1 base and J by 0 bases, with 7 bases of the junction left unmatched. The germline gives CDR1 MGHRA, CDR2 YSYEKL. CDR3 sequence (DNA): TGCGCCAGCAGCCAAGGGAATAGCGGGAGGGCGTACCAAGAGACCCAGTACTTC. It is translated as CASSQGNSGRAYQETQYF.

This clonotype was detected many times. The chain carries TRBV7-9 and TRBJ1-4; D is ambiguous. Trimming took off 5 bases at V and 4 bases at J, with 8 bases between the two ends. The CDR3 totals 13 residues. Germline CDR1 is SEHNR and CDR2 is FQNEAQ (reference sequence). CDR3 bases: TGTGCCAGCAGCCGCGGGGATAATGAAAAACTGTTTTTT. It translates to CASSRGDNEKLFF.

The chain uses TRBV6-1 and TRBJ2-1; possibly TRBD1 for D (6 bases). The CDR3 length is 13 residues. Trimming pared 7 bases from V and 6 bases from J, leaving 13 bases between. In germline, CDR1 is MNHNS, CDR2 SASEGT. This CDR3 is CASMRGIRNEQFF. The CDR3 DNA follows: TGTGCCAGCATGAGGGGGATCCGCAATGAGCAGTTCTTC.

The chain recombines TRBV25-1 with TRBJ2-5, with TRBD1 as a possible D gene (6 bases). CDR3 length: 15 amino acids. V lost 1 base and J 5 bases, leaving 14 bases between the germline ends. Germline V gene data show CDR1 as MGHDK and CDR2 as SYGVNS. The CDR3 spells CASSELDRLKETQYF. CDR3 DNA: TGTGCCAGCAGTGAATTGGACAGATTGAAGGAGACCCAGTACTTC.

J is TRBJ2-2 and V is TRBV5-1; 7 nucleotides agree with TRBD2. The CDR3 extends over 17 amino acids. Trimming at V came to 0 bases and at J to 6 bases, leaving 11 bases not matched to a gene. Looked up from germline, CDR1 is SGHRS and CDR2 is YFSETQ. This CDR3 is CASSLAGTKRRAGELFF. The CDR3 DNA reads as TGCGCCAGCAGCTTGGCCGGGACTAAGAGAAGGGCCGGGGAGCTGTTTTTT. The full variable domain, with the rest looked up from reference TRBV5-1 and TRBJ2-2, is KAGVTQTPRYLIKTRGQQVTLSCSPISGHRSVSWYQQTPGQGLQFLFEYFSETQRNKGNFPGRFSGRQFSNSRSEMNVSTLELGDSALYLCASSLAGTKRRAGELFFGEGSRLTVL.

There are many counts of this clonotype. The CDR3 loop reads CASSPRTGGNKPQHF. The CDR3 DNA follows: TGTGCCAGCAGCCCTAGGACAGGGGGGAACAAGCCCCAGCATTTT. The chain combines TRBV7-3 with TRBJ1-5, with 10 bases matching TRBD1. V shed 5 bases, J shed 8 bases, and the junction held 9 bases outside the gene matches. The CDR3 extends over 15 amino acids. Germline-derived CDR1 and CDR2 are SGHTA and FQGTGA.

The table lists this clonotype with many counts. This chain joins TRBV6-4 and TRBJ1-2, with TRBD1 identical over 9 bases. The J segment lost 5 bases and the V segment lost 6 bases, leaving 4 bases of the junction unmatched. The CDR3 is made up of 13 amino acids. CDR1 and CDR2 from the germline V gene are MRHNA and SNTAGT. The CDR3 loop is CASSEGQGYGYTF. The CDR3 DNA reads as TGTGCCAGCAGCGAGGGACAGGGTTATGGCTACACCTTC.

This clonotype was picked up a small number of times. The chain employs TRBV11-1 and TRBJ2-4; tentative D call: TRBD2 (5 bases). This CDR3 has 18 amino acids. CDR1 SGHAT and CDR2 FQDESV come from the germline V gene (reference sequence). Between the trimmed V and J ends, which lost 2 bases and 0 bases, there was a span of 17 bases. The CDR3 loop is CASSLWRSALSAKNIQYF. In DNA, the CDR3 is TGTGCCAGCAGCTTATGGAGGTCGGCCCTCTCAGCCAAAAACATTCAGTACTTC. The whole variable domain, remainder taken from reference TRBV11-1 and TRBJ2-4, is EAEVAQSPRYKITEKSQAVAFWCDPISGHATLYWYRQILGQGPELLVQFQDESVVDDSQLPKDRFSAERLKGVDSTLKIQPAELGDSAMYLCASSLWRSALSAKNIQYFGAGTRLSVL.

This clonotype was counted between two and nine times. A much larger clone lies one base from this, so it may be a read error. The chain recombines TRBV20-1 with TRBJ2-5, with 7 nucleotides matching TRBD1. The CDR3 totals 15 residues. In germline, CDR1 is DFQATT, CDR2 SNEGSKA (reference sequence). CDR3 region: CSASGRDSRQETQCF. The CDR3 nucleotides are TGCAGTGCATCTGGCCGGGACAGCCGTCAAGAGACCCAGTGCTTC.

This clonotype was seen ten or more times. The chain uses TRBV5-5 and TRBJ1-5, with unresolved D. V lost 1 base and J 2 bases, leaving 10 bases between the germline ends. The CDR3 has 15 amino acids. CDR1 is SGHKS, CDR2 YYEKEE, per germline (reference sequence). The CDR3 spells CASSLLGMGNQPQHF. CDR3 DNA sequence: TGTGCCAGCAGCTTGTTAGGGATGGGCAATCAGCCCCAGCATTTT.